This T cell receptor (beta chain) was retrieved from a study of TIL therapy for anti-PD-1-resistant metastatic lung cancer. The V gene lost 1 base and the J gene lost 6 bases, with 13 bases spanning the gap. The CDR3 covers 14 residues. Germline V gene sequence: CDR1 GTSNPN, CDR2 SVGIG (reference sequence). The libraries were made with immunoSEQ v3. TCRdb keeps only in-frame clones here, not all; method: immunoSEQ multiplex PCR. This table holds tens of thousands of clones, about 86% found once. The time point was: pre-treatment sample, taken before nivolumab and TIL therapy. This TCR derives from a person aged 25 to 79 with non-small cell lung cancer. Material: blood, obtained at baseline. This chain links TRBV30 with TRBJ2-1; possibly TRBD1 or TRBD2 for D (5 bases each). The CDR3 DNA sequence: TGTGCCTGGAGTGGGACCCGGGACCGCAATGAGCAGTTCTTC. It codes for CAWSGTRDRNEQFF.